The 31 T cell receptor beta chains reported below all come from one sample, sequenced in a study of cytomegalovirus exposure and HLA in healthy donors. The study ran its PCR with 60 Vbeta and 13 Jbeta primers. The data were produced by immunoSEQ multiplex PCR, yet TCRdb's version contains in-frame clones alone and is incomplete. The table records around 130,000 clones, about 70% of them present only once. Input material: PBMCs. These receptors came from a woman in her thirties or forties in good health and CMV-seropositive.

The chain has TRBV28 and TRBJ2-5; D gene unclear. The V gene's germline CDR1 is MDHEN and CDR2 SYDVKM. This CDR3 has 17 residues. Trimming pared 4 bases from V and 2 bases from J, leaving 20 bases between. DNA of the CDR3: TGTGCCAGCAGTTCAATCGTGGCCAACCAGGAACAAGAGACCCAGTACTTC. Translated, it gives CASSSIVANQEQETQYF.

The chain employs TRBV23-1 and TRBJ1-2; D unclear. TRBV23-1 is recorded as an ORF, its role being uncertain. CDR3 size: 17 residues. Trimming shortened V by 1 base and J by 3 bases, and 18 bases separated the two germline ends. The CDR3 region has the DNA TGCGCCAGCAGTCAATATCTGGGGAGAGGACGCGACTATGGCTACACCTTC. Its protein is CASSQYLGRGRDYGYTF.

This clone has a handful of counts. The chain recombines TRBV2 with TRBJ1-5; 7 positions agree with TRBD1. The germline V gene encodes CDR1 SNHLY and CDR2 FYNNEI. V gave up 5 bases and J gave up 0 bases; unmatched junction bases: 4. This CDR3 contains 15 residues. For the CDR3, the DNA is TGTGCCAGCAGTCCGACAGGGACTAGCAATCAGCCCCAGCATTTT. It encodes CASSPTGTSNQPQHF.

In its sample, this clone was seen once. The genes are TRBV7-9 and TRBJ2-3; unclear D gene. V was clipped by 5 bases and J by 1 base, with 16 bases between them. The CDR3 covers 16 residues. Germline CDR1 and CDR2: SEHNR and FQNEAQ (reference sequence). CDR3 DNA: TGTGCCAGCAGCCCTGGGCCTAAACCGGGCACAGATACGCAGTATTTT. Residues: CASSPGPKPGTDTQYF.

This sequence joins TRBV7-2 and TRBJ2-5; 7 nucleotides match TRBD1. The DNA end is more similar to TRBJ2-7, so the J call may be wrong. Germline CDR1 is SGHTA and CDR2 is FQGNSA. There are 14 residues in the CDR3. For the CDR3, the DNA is TGTGCCAGCAGTTTTGACAGGGCTCGGGACGAGCAGTACTTC. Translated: CASSFDRARDEQYF.

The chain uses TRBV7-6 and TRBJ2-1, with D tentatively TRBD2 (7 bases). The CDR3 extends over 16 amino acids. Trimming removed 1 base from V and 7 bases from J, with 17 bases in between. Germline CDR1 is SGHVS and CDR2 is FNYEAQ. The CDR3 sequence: CASSLGWGGPRNEQFF. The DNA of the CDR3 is TGTGCCAGCAGCTTAGGTTGGGGGGGGCCCCGGAATGAGCAGTTCTTC. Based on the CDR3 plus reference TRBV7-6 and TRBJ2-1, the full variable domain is GAGVSQSPRYKVTKRGQDVALRCDPISGHVSLYWYRQALGQGPEFLTYFNYEAQQDKSGLPNDRFSAERPEGSISTLTIQRTEQRDSAMYRCASSLGWGGPRNEQFFGPGTRLTVL.

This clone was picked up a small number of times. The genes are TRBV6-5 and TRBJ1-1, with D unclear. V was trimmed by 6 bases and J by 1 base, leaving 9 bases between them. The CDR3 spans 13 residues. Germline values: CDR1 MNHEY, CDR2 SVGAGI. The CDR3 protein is CASREVTNTEAFF. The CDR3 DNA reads TGTGCCAGCAGAGAGGTGACGAACACTGAAGCTTTCTTT.

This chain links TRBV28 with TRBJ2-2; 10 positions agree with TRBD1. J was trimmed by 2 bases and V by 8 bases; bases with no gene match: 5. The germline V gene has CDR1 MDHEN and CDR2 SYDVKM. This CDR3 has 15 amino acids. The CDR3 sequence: CASETGGANTGELFF. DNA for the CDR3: TGTGCCAGCGAGACAGGGGGCGCTAACACCGGGGAGCTGTTTTTT.

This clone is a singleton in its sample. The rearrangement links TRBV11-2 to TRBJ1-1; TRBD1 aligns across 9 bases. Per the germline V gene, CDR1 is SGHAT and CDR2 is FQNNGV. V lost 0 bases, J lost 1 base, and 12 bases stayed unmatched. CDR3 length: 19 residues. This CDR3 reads CASSLDSGGTGITNTEAFF. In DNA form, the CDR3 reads TGTGCCAGCAGCTTAGATTCTGGCGGGACAGGGATAACGAACACTGAAGCTTTCTTT.

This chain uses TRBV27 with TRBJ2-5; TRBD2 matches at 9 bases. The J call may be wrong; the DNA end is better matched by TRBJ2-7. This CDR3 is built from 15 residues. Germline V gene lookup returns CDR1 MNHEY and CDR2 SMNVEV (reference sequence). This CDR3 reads CASSFIGGRAREQYF. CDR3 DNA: TGTGCCAGCAGTTTCATAGGCGGGAGGGCCCGCGAGCAGTACTTC.

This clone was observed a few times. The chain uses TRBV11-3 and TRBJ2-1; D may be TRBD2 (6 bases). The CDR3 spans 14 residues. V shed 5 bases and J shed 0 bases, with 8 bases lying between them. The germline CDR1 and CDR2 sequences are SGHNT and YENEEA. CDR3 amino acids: CASSGGSSYNEQFF. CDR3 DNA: TGTGCCAGCAGCGGGGGGAGCTCCTACAATGAGCAGTTCTTC.

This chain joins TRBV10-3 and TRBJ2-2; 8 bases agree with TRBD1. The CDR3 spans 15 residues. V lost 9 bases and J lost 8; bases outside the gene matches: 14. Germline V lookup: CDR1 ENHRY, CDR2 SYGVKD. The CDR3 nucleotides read TGTGCCATAGGGCGACAGGGGAAAGGAACGGGGGAGCTGTTTTTT. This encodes CAIGRQGKGTGELFF.

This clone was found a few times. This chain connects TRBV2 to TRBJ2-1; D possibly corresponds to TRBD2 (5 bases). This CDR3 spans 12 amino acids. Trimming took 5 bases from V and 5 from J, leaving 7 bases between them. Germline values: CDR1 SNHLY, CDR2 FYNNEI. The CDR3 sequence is CASSRTDNEQFF. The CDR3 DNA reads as TGTGCCAGCAGTAGGACTGACAATGAGCAGTTCTTC.

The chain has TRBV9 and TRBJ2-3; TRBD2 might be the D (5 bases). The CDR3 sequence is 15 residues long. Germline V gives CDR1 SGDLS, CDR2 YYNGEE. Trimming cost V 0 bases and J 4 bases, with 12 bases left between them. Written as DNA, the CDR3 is TGTGCCAGCAGCGTAGGTCCGGGGAAGGCAGATACGCAGTATTTT. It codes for CASSVGPGKADTQYF. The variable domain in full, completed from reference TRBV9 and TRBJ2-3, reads DSGVTQTPKHLITATGQRVTLRCSPRSGDLSVYWYQQSLDQGLQFLIQYYNGEERAKGNILERFSAQQFPDLHSELNLSSLELGDSALYFCASSVGPGKADTQYFGPGTRLTVL.

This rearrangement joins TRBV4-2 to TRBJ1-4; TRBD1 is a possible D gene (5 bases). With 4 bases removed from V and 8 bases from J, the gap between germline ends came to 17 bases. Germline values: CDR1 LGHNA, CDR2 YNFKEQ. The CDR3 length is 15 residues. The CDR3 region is CASSPPGRAREKLFF. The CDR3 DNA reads TGTGCCAGCAGCCCACCAGGCAGGGCACGGGAAAAACTGTTTTTT.

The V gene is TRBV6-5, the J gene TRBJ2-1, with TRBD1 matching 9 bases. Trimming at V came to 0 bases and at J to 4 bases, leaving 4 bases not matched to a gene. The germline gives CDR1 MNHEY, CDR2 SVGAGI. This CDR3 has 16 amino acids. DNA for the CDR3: TGTGCCAGCAGTTACTCGGGACAGGGAAGATACAATGAGCAGTTCTTC. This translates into CASSYSGQGRYNEQFF.

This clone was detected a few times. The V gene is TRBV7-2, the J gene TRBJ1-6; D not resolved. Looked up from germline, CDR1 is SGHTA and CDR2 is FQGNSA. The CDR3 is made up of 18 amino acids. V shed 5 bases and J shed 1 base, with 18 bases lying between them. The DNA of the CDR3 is TGTGCCAGCAGCCCCCGGCCGGGGATAGGTTCCTATAATTCACCCCTCCACTTT. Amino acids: CASSPRPGIGSYNSPLHF.

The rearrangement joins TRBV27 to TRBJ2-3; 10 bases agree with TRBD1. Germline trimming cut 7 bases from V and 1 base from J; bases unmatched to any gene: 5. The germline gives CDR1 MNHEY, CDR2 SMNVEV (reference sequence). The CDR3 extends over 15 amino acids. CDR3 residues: CASTDRGIGTDTQYF. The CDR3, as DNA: TGTGCCAGCACGGACAGGGGGATTGGCACAGATACGCAGTATTTT.

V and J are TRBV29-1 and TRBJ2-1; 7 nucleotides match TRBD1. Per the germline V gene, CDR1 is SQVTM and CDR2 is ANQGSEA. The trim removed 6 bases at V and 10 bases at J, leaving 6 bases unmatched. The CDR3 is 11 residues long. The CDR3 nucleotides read TGCAGCGTACAGGGGCCGGGGGAGCAGTTCTTC. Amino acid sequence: CSVQGPGEQFF.

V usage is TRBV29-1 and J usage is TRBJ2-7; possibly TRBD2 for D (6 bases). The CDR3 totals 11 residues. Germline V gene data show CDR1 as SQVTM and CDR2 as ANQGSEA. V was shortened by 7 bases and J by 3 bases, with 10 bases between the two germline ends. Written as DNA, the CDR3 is TGCAGCGCCGTGGAGGGCTACGAGCAGTACTTC. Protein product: CSAVEGYEQYF.

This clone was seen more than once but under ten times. In DNA form, the CDR3 reads TGTGCCATCAGTGAGGGGGACTTCTCCTACAATGAGCAGTTCTTC. It is translated as CAISEGDFSYNEQFF. The V call is TRBV10-3, the J call TRBJ2-1, with a possible D match to TRBD2 (6 bases). With 2 bases removed from V and 0 bases from J, the gap between germline ends came to 8 bases. Germline values: CDR1 ENHRY, CDR2 SYGVKD. CDR3 size: 15 residues.

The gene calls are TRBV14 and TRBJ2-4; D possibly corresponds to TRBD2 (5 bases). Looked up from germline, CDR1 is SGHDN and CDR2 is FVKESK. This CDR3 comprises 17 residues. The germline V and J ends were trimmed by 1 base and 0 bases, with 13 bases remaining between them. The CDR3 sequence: CASSQGSGILAKNIQYF. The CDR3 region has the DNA TGTGCCAGCAGCCAAGGGTCCGGGATCCTAGCCAAAAACATTCAGTACTTC.

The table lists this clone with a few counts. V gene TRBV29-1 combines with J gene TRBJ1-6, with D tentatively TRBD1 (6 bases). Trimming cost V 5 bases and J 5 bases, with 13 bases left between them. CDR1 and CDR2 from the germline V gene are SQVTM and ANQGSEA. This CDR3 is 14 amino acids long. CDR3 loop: CSVKDPGDNSPLHF. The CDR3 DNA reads TGCAGCGTTAAGGACCCAGGGGATAATTCACCCCTCCACTTT.

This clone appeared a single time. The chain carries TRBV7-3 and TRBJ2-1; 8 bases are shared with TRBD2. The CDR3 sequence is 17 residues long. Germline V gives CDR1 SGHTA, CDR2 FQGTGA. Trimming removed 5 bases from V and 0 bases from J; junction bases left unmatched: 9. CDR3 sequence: CASSRGGSGSSYNEQFF. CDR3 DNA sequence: TGTGCCAGCAGCCGGGGGGGGAGCGGGAGCTCCTACAATGAGCAGTTCTTC.

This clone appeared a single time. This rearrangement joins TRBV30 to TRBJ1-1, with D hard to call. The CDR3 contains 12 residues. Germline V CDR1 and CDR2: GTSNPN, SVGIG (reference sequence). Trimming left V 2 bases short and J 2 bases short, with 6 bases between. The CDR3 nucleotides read TGTGCCTGGAGTTGGGCAAACACTGAAGCTTTCTTT. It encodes CAWSWANTEAFF.

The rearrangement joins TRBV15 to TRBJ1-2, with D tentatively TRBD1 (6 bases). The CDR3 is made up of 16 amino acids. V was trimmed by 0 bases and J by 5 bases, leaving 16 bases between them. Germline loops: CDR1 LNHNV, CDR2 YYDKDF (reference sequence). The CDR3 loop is CATSRDPQGIGYGYTF. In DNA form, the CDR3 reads TGTGCCACCAGCAGAGACCCCCAGGGGATTGGGTATGGCTACACCTTC.

The DNA for the CDR3 is TGTGCCAGCAGTGAATACAGGGAGGAAAAACTGTTTTTT. This codes for CASSEYREEKLFF. The chain uses TRBV2 and TRBJ1-4; maybe TRBD1 (6 bases). The germline V gene encodes CDR1 SNHLY and CDR2 FYNNEI. Trimming took 2 bases from V and 8 from J, leaving 9 bases between them. This CDR3 is built from 13 residues.

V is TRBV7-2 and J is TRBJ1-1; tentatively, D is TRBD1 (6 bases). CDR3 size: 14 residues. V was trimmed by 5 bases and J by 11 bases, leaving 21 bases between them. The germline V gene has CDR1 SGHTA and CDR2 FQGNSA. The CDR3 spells CASSPTTGGWSAFF. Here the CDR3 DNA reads TGTGCCAGCAGCCCAACAACTGGGGGCTGGTCTGCTTTCTTT.

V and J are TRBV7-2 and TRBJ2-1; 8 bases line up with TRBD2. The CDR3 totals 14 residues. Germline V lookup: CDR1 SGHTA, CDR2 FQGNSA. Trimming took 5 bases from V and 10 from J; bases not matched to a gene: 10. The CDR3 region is CASSPLGGGSEQFF. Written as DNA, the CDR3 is TGTGCCAGCAGCCCCCTCGGGGGGGGGTCGGAGCAGTTCTTC. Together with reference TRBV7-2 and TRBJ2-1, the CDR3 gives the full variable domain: GAGVSQSPSNKVTEKGKDVELRCDPISGHTALYWYRQSLGQGLEFLIYFQGNSAPDKSGLPSDRFSAERTGGSVSTLTIQRTQQEDSAVYLCASSPLGGGSEQFFGPGTRLTVL.

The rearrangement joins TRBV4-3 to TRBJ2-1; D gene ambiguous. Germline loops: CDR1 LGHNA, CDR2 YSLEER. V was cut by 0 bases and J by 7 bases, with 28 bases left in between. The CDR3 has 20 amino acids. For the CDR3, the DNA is TGCGCCAGCAGCCAAGACCCGGAAGATCGACTCCAACTTTTTTGGAATGAGCAGTTCTTC. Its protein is CASSQDPEDRLQLFWNEQFF.

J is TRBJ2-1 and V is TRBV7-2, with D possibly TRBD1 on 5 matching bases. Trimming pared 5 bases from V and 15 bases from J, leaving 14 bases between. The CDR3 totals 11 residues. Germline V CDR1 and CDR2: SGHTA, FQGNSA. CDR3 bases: TGTGCCAGCAGCCCACAGGTGGGGCCGTTCTTC. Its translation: CASSPQVGPFF.